This record looks at one T cell receptor (beta chain) sequence and its context. As yet, its antigen is unknown. The V end was cut by 6 bases, the J end by 11 bases, with 17 bases between. The germline gives CDR1 SQVTM, CDR2 ANQGSEA. The CDR3 loop spans 12 amino acids. This record comes from a study of shared clonotypes between healthy human individuals. Free of recent acute infections or vaccinations, the donors were healthy HIV-negative adults. Unsorted samples relied on about 100 million PBMCs, which served as the source of genomic DNA. The table came from immunoSEQ multiplex PCR; TCRdb's copy has only in-frame clones and leaves some out. The table records about 520,000 clones, approximately 84% of them present only once. The study's findings and limits: The sole specimen, blood, was sampled, and tissue repertoires likely differ.

This TCR derives from a woman between 40 and 55 years old in good health. Some clones in this sample may be carry-over from other donors' samples. The chain joins TRBV29-1 to TRBJ1-5, with D tentatively TRBD1 (6 bases). Specimen: PBMCs. Written as DNA, the CDR3 is TGCAGCGTCGAGGCGGGGCAGGGGACCCAGCATTTT. This encodes CSVEAGQGTQHF.